A few counts support the clone carrying this T cell receptor (beta chain). Antigen unknown. The sample comes from a study of T-cell memory formation after mild COVID-19. Notes on the study in general: CD4+ contracting clones were found mainly in CM and EM, and CD8+ ones in EMRA. The appearance of some responding clones in pre-infection memory suggested that cross-reactive memory joined. Clones that shrank (day 15 to 85) were balanced CD4/CD8, whereas later expanders leaned CD4+.

5'RACE, which relied on constant-segment primers, yielded TCR alpha and TCR beta cDNA libraries carrying sample barcodes and UMIs. One entry per CDR3 protein, called by TCRdb with MiXCR from the 5' RACE reads. Of fewer than 200,000 distinct CDR3 sequences listed, 10% to 15% were seen once; the top ten hold approximately 3.3%. The CDR3 runs to 13 residues. Trimming removed 5 bases at V and 7 bases at J, with 12 bases between. CDR1 and CDR2 from the germline V gene are SGHTA and FQGNSA. The sequenced material came from PBMCs or a T cell subset sorted from them (not recorded which). The receptor was isolated from a man between 18 and 35 years old who had mild COVID-19 (a few samples of this study predate the infection). Cell type and time point are not known. The chain combines TRBV7-2 with TRBJ1-5, with a weak D call TRBD1 (6 bases). As DNA, the CDR3 is TGTGCCAGCAGCACCAGGGGTAACCAGCCCCAGCATTTT. As protein: CASSTRGNQPQHF.